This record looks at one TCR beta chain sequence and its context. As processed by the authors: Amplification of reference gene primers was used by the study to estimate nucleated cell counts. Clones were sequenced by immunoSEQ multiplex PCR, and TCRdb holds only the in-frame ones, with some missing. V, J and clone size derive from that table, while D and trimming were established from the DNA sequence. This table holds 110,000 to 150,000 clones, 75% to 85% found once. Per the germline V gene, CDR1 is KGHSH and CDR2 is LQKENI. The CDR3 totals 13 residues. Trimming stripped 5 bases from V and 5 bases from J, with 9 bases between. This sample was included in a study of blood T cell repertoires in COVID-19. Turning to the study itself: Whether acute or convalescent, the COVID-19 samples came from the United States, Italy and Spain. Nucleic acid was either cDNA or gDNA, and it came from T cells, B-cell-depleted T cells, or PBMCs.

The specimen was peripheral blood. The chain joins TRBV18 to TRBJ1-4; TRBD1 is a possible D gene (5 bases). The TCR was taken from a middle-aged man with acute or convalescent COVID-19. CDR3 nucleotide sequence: TGTGCCAGCTCAGCAGGGTTGAATGAAAAACTGTTTTTT. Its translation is CASSAGLNEKLFF.